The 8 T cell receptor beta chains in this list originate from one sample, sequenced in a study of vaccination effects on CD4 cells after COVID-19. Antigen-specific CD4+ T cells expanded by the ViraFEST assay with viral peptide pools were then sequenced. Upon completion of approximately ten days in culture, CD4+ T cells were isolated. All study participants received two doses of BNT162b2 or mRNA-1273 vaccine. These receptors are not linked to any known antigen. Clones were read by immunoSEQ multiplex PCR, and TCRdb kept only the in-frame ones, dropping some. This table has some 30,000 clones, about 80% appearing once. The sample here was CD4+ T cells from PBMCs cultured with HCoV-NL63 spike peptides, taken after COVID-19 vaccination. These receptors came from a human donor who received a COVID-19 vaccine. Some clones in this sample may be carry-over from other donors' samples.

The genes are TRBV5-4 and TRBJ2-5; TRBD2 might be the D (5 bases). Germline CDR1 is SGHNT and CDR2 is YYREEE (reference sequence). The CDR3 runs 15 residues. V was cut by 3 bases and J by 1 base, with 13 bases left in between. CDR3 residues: CASSSQRQTQETQYF. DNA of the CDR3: TGTGCCAGCAGCTCACAGCGGCAGACCCAAGAGACCCAGTACTTC.

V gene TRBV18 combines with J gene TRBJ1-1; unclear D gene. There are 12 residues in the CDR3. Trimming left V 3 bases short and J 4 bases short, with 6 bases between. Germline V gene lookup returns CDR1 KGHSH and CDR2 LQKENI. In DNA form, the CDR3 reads TGTGCCAGCTCACCGGGGAGCACTGAAGCTTTCTTT. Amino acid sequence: CASSPGSTEAFF.

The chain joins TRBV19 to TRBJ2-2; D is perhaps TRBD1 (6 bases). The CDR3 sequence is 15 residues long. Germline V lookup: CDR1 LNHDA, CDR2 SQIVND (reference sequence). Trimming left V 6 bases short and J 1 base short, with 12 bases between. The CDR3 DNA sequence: TGTGCCAGTAGCAGGGACACCCGGAACACCGGGGAGCTGTTTTTT. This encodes CASSRDTRNTGELFF. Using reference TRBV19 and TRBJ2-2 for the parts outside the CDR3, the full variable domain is DGGITQSPKYLFRKEGQNVTLSCEQNLNHDAMYWYRQDPGQGLRLIYYSQIVNDFQKGDIAEGYSVSREKKESFPLTVTSAQKNPTAFYLCASSRDTRNTGELFFGEGSRLTVL.

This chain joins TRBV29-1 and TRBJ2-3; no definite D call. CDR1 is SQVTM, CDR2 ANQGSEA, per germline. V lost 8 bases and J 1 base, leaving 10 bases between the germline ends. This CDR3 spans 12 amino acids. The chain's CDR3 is CSMADGTDTQYF. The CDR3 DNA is TGCAGCATGGCCGACGGCACAGATACGCAGTATTTT.

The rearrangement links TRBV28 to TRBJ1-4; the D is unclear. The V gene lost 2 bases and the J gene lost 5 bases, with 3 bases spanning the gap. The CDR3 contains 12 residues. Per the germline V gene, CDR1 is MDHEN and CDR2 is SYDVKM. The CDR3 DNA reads TGTGCCAGCAGTTTAAGAAATGAAAAACTGTTTTTT. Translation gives CASSLRNEKLFF. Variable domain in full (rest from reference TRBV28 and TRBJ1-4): DVKVTQSSRYLVKRTGEKVFLECVQDMDHENMFWYRQDPGLGLRLIYFSYDVKMKEKGDIPEGYSVSREKKERFSLILESASTNQTSMYLCASSLRNEKLFFGSGTQLSVL.

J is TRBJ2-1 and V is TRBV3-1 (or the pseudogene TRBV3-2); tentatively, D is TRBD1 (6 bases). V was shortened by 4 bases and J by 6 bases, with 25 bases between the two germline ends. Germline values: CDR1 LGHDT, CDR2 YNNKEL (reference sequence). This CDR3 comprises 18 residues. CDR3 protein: CASSRYRESVGVGNEQFF. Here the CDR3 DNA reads TGTGCCAGCAGCCGATACAGGGAATCGGTTGGCGTTGGCAATGAGCAGTTCTTC.

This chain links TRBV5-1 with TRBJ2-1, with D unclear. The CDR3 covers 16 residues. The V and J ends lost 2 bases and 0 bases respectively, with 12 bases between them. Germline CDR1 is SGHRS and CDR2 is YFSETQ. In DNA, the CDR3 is TGCGCCAGCAGCTTTTCTGGGGTTAGCTCCTACAATGAGCAGTTCTTC. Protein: CASSFSGVSSYNEQFF.

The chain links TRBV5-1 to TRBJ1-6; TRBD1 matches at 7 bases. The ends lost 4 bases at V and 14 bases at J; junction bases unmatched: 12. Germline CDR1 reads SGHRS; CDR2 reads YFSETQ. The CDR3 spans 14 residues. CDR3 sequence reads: CASSTGTAPSTLHF. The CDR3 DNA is TGCGCCAGCAGCACCGGGACAGCCCCCTCTACCCTCCACTTT.